Below, 7 T cell receptor beta chains from the same sample are listed, as sequenced in a study of control samples from healthy donors and cancer patients. Sequenced by immunoSEQ multiplex PCR; TCRdb stores in-frame clones only, minus some. The sample consists of roughly 55,000 clones, approximately 94% of them appearing once. The sequencing input was blood. The receptors stem from a woman between 18 and 29 years old in good health.

The chain recombines TRBV12-3 or TRBV12-4 with TRBJ1-2; no clear D. This CDR3 is 13 amino acids long. V lost 2 bases to trimming and J lost 3 bases, with 7 bases between them. The CDR3 DNA is TGTGCCAGCAGTTTAACGTGGGACTATGGCTACACCTTC. Protein product: CASSLTWDYGYTF.

The rearrangement links TRBV19 to TRBJ1-1, with D unresolved. Germline V gene sequence: CDR1 LNHDA, CDR2 SQIVND (reference sequence). The CDR3 length is 10 residues. Trimming took 8 bases from V and 3 from J, leaving 4 bases between them. CDR3 nucleotide sequence: TGTGCCAGTGGGTACACTGAAGCTTTCTTT. Encoded protein: CASGYTEAFF.

The J gene is TRBJ1-1, the V gene TRBV7-9; D is undetermined. CDR1 and CDR2 from the germline V gene are SEHNR and FQNEAQ (reference sequence). V shed 0 bases and J shed 11 bases, with 16 bases lying between them. This CDR3 comprises 14 residues. The DNA of the CDR3 is TGTGCCAGCAGCTTAGCGGGTACCGAAAGGAGGGCTTTCTTT. Translation: CASSLAGTERRAFF.

The chain uses TRBV2 and TRBJ2-1, with D hard to call. The CDR3 length is 11 residues. V was pared by 5 bases and J by 9 bases, with 8 bases between. CDR1 is SNHLY, CDR2 FYNNEI, per germline. CDR3 bases: TGTGCCAGCAGTTCTGCCGGTGAGCAGTTCTTC. It codes for CASSSAGEQFF.

The chain recombines TRBV4-1 with TRBJ1-4, with a tentative D call TRBD1 (6 bases). The germline V and J ends were trimmed by 4 bases and 7 bases, with 19 bases remaining between them. The CDR3 is 16 amino acids. Per germline, CDR1 MGHRA and CDR2 YSYEKL. CDR3 residues: CASSRRPGTRSEKLFF. For the CDR3, the DNA is TGCGCCAGCAGCCGCCGGCCCGGGACACGAAGTGAAAAACTGTTTTTT.

V and J are TRBV4-1 and TRBJ1-1, with TRBD1 as a possible D gene (5 bases). The CDR3 is made up of 15 amino acids. The ends were cut back, 2 bases at V and 3 bases at J, with 13 bases in the middle. Per the germline V gene, CDR1 is MGHRA and CDR2 is YSYEKL. The CDR3 sequence: CASSQSPVGDTEAFF. The CDR3 DNA reads TGCGCCAGCAGCCAATCCCCGGTAGGGGACACTGAAGCTTTCTTT.

The chain employs TRBV13 and TRBJ1-2, with 8 nucleotides matching TRBD1. Trimming took 5 bases from V and 8 from J; bases not matched to a gene: 7. Per germline, CDR1 PRHDT and CDR2 FYEKMQ (reference sequence). CDR3 length: 13 residues. The CDR3 region is CASSRQGMGGYTF. The CDR3 DNA reads TGTGCCAGCAGCCGACAGGGGATGGGGGGCTACACCTTC. Full variable domain (outside the CDR3, taken from reference TRBV13 and TRBJ1-2): AAGVIQSPRHLIKEKRETATLKCYPIPRHDTVYWYQQGPGQDPQFLISFYEKMQSDKGSIPDRFSAQQFSDYHSELNMSSLELGDSALYFCASSRQGMGGYTFGSGTRLTVV.